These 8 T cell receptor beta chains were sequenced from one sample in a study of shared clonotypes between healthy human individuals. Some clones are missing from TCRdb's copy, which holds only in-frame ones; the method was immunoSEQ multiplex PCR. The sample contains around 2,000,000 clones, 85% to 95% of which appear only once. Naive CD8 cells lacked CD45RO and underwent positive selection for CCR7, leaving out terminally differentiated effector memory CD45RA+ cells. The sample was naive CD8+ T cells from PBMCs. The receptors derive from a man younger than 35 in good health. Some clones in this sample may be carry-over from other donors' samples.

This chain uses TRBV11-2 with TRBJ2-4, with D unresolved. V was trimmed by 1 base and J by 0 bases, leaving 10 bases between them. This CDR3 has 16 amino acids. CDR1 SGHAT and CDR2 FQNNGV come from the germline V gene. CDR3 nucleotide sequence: TGTGCCAGCAGCTTAGGGTCAGCTGTAGCCAAAAACATTCAGTACTTC. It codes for CASSLGSAVAKNIQYF.

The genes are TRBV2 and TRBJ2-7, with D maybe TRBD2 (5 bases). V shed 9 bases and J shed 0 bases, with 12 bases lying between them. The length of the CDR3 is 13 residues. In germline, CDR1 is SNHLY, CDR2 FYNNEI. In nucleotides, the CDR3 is TGTGCCAGGGAGTCCGGGAACTCCTACGAGCAGTACTTC. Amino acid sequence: CARESGNSYEQYF. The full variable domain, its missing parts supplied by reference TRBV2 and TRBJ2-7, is EPEVTQTPSHQVTQMGQEVILRCVPISNHLYFYWYRQILGQKVEFLVSFYNNEISEKSEIFDDQFSVERPDGSNFTLKIRSTKLEDSAMYFCARESGNSYEQYFGPGTRLTVT.

The CDR3 spells CASSPRTSGSLYNEQFF. CDR3 coding DNA: TGTGCCAGCAGCCCCCGGACTAGCGGGAGCCTGTACAATGAGCAGTTCTTC. The rearrangement joins TRBV14 to TRBJ2-1, with 13 positions matching TRBD2. CDR3 length: 17 amino acids. Trimming at V came to 4 bases and at J to 4 bases, leaving 7 bases not matched to a gene. The germline CDR1 and CDR2 sequences are SGHDN and FVKESK. Complete variable domain (other parts from reference TRBV14 and TRBJ2-1): EAGVTQFPSHSVIEKGQTVTLRCDPISGHDNLYWYRRVMGKEIKFLLHFVKESKQDESGMPNNRFLAERTGGTYSTLKVQPAELEDSGVYFCASSPRTSGSLYNEQFFGPGTRLTVL.

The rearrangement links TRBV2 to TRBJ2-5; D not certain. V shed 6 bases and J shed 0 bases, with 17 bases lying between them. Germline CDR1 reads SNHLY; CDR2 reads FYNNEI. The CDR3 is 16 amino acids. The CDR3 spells CASRAFPSAHQETQYF. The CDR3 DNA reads TGTGCCAGCAGGGCCTTCCCCTCAGCGCACCAAGAGACCCAGTACTTC.

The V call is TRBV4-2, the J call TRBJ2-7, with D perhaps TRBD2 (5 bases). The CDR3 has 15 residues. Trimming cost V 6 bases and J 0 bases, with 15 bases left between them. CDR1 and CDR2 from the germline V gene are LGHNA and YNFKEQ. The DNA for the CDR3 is TGTGCCAGCAGGGGTCAAACCGGGGTCTCCTACGAGCAGTACTTC. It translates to CASRGQTGVSYEQYF.

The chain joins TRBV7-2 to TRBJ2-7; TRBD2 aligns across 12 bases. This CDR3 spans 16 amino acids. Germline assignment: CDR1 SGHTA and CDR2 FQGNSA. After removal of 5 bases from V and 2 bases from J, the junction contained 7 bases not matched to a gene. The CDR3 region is CASSPWGTSGPYEQYF. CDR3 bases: TGTGCCAGCAGCCCATGGGGGACTAGCGGGCCCTACGAGCAGTACTTC.

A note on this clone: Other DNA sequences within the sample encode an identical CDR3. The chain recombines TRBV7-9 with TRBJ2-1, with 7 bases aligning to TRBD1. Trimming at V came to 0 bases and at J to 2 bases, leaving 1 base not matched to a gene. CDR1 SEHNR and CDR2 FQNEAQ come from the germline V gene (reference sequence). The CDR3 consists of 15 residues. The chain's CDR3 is CASSLAQGTYNEQFF. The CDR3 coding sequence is TGTGCCAGCAGCTTAGCACAGGGGACCTACAATGAGCAGTTCTTC.

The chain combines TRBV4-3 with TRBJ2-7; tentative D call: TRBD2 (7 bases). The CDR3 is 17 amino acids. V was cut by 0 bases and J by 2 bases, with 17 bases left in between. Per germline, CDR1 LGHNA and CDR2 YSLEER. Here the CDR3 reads CASSQDGGSGTAYEQYF. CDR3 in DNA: TGCGCCAGCAGCCAAGATGGGGGCAGCGGGACCGCCTACGAGCAGTACTTC.